What follows are 14 T cell receptor beta chains derived from one specimen sequenced in a study of molecular identifiers for immune sequencing clone quantification. TCRdb independently ran MiXCR on the PCR reads; one entry per CDR3 protein. The table has about 640,000 distinct CDR3 sequences, 15% to 20% seen once. Sequenced: naive CD8+ T cells from blood, with Jurkat cell RNA spiked in. As for subset: FACS-sorted CD8+CD4-CCR7+CD45RA+ naive T cells. All receptors derive from a human donor in good health. Some libraries in this study had Jurkat cell RNA spiked in.

This clonotype appeared many times. The chain carries TRBV27 and TRBJ1-2, with D uncertain. Germline V gives CDR1 MNHEY, CDR2 SMNVEV (reference sequence). The CDR3 has 15 amino acids. Trimming cost V 2 bases and J 4 bases, with 14 bases left between them. The CDR3: CASSLKGSLSYGYTF. The CDR3 DNA follows: TGTGCCAGCAGTTTAAAGGGCTCACTTAGCTATGGCTACACCTTC.

In the case of this clonotype: A much larger clone differs by one base, so this may be a read error. This chain connects TRBV7-2 to TRBJ1-6; TRBD1 might be the D (5 bases). CDR1 SGHTA and CDR2 FQGNSA come from the germline V gene. The CDR3 loop spans 14 amino acids. CDR3 DNA: TGTGCCAGCAGCCAGGGCCCCTATAATTCACCCCTCCTCTTT. Protein: CASSQGPYNSPLLF.

V gene TRBV24-1 combines with J gene TRBJ2-5, with TRBD1 identical over 9 bases. The CDR3 spans 16 residues. The V and J ends lost 4 bases and 4 bases, in that order; junction bases with no gene match: 9. Germline assignment: CDR1 KGHDR and CDR2 SFDVKD. CDR3 protein: CATSERDREGGETQYF. The CDR3 coding sequence is TGTGCCACCAGTGAGCGGGACAGGGAAGGAGGAGAGACCCAGTACTTC.

This clonotype was detected ten times or more. The chain carries TRBV28 and TRBJ1-2; TRBD1 agrees at 9 bases. The CDR3 contains 15 residues. With 5 bases clipped from V and 0 bases from J, the junction kept 4 bases outside the gene matches. CDR1 MDHEN and CDR2 SYDVKM come from the germline V gene. The CDR3 loop reads CASSPTGGTNYGYTF. The CDR3 DNA follows: TGTGCCAGCAGTCCGACAGGGGGTACTAACTATGGCTACACCTTC.

On this clonotype: Germline and junction disagree at one end, which may indicate a read error. The chain links TRBV5-5 to TRBJ1-5, with D perhaps matching TRBD1 (5 bases). This CDR3 is built from 16 residues. Germline V lookup: CDR1 SGHKS, CDR2 YYEKEE (reference sequence). The CDR3 coding sequence is TGTGCCGGCAGCTTTTGGCAGACAGACACGGGGGGGTCCCAGCATTTT. Translation gives CAGSFWQTDTGGSQHF.

This clonotype has at least ten counts. CDR3: CASSLGPEEYEQYF. CDR3 coding DNA: TGTGCCAGCTCTCTGGGTCCCGAGGAGTACGAGCAGTACTTC. This rearrangement joins TRBV11-2 to TRBJ2-7; D remains ambiguous. V shed 8 bases and J shed 4 bases, with 18 bases lying between them. There are 14 residues in the CDR3. Germline lookup yields CDR1 SGHAT and CDR2 FQNNGV.

There are many counts of this clonotype. J is TRBJ2-5 and V is TRBV19, with 8 bases lining up with TRBD1. Germline CDR1 LNHDA, CDR2 SQIVND (reference sequence). V was pared by 3 bases and J by 4 bases, with 7 bases of the junction left unmatched. The CDR3 is made up of 15 amino acids. CDR3 protein: CASSIGDRGGETQYF. DNA for the CDR3: TGTGCCAGTAGTATTGGTGACAGGGGAGGAGAGACCCAGTACTTC.

This chain joins TRBV11-2 and TRBJ2-1, with D possibly TRBD2 on 5 matching bases. The CDR3 covers 15 residues. Germline CDR1 reads SGHAT; CDR2 reads FQNNGV. Trimming shortened V by 1 base and J by 2 bases, and 9 bases separated the two germline ends. CDR3 region: CASSLGFGAYNEQFF. In DNA form, the CDR3 reads TGTGCCAGCAGCTTAGGGTTCGGGGCCTACAATGAGCAGTTCTTC.

In regard to this clonotype: One base away lies a much larger clone, so this may be a sequencing read error. The chain has TRBV12-3 or TRBV12-4 and TRBJ2-3, with 7 bases that match TRBD2. The length of the CDR3 is 14 residues. The CDR3 spells CASSSGLLTDAQYF. The CDR3 region has the DNA TGTGCCAGCAGTTCGGGACTACTCACAGATGCGCAGTATTTT.

This chain's CDR3 is CASRNRNKEPLEQYF. Here the CDR3 DNA reads TGCGCCAGCAGGAACCGAAACAAGGAGCCCCTCGAGCAGTACTTC. V and J are TRBV10-1 and TRBJ2-7, with no clear D. This CDR3 is 15 amino acids long. The V end was cut by 6 bases, the J end by 6 bases, with 21 bases between. Germline values: CDR1 WNHNN, CDR2 SYGVQD (reference sequence).

A remark on this clonotype: A much larger clone lies a single base off, so this may be a read error. The rearrangement joins TRBV12-3 or TRBV12-4 to TRBJ1-1; 8 bases map to TRBD1. This CDR3 spans 15 amino acids. This CDR3 is CASRKTQGADTGAFF. The CDR3 nucleotides read TGTGCCAGCAGAAAGACCCAGGGGGCTGACACTGGAGCTTTCTTT.

This clonotype was seen once. Possible read error: a much larger clone is one base away. The V and J genes are TRBV14 and TRBJ1-4, with no clear D. The CDR3 is made up of 15 amino acids. Germline V lookup: CDR1 SGHDN, CDR2 FVKESK. The CDR3, as DNA: TGTGCCAGCAGCCACGGAACAGCGACTAATGAAAGACTGTTTTTT. Translated: CASSHGTATNERLFF.

About this clonotype itself: This may arise from a read error, as a much more abundant clone is one base away. The chain uses TRBV6-2 or TRBV6-3 and TRBJ1-5; D uncertain. The CDR3 is 15 amino acids. CDR1 MNHEY and CDR2 SVGEGT come from the germline V gene. The CDR3 protein is CAGSYRPYSNQPQHF. The CDR3 DNA reads as TGTGCCGGCAGTTACCGGCCCTATAGCAATCAGCCCCAGCATTTT.

The rearrangement joins TRBV27 to TRBJ2-7; D possibly corresponds to TRBD1 (6 bases). V lost 4 bases to trimming and J lost 2 bases, with 15 bases between them. The CDR3 is 15 residues long. Looked up from germline, CDR1 is MNHEY and CDR2 is SMNVEV (reference sequence). Here the CDR3 DNA reads TGTGCCAGCAGTTCCGGTTGGGGACATACCTACGAGCAGTACTTC. It translates to CASSSGWGHTYEQYF.